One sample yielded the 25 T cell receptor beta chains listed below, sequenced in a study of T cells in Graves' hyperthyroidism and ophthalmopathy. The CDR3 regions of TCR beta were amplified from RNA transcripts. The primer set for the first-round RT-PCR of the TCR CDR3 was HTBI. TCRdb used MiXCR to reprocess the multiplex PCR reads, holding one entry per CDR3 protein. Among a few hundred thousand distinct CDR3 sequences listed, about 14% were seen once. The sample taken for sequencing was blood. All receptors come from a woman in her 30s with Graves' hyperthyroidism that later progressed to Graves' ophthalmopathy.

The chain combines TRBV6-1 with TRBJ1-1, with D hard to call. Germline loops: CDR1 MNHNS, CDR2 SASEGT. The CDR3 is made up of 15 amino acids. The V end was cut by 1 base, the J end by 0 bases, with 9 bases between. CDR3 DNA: TGTGCCAGCAGTGAAGAGGGCGGTATGAACACTGAAGCTTTCTTT. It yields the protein CASSEEGGMNTEAFF.

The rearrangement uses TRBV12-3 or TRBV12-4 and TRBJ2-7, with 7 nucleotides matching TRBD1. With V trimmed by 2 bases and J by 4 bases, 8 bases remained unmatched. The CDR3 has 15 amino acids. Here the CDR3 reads CASSLRGRGNYEQYF. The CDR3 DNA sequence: TGTGCCAGCAGTTTACGTGGCAGGGGGAATTACGAGCAGTACTTC.

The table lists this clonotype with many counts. CDR3 residues: CASSLGSYPTQYF. The CDR3 DNA reads as TGTGCCAGCAGCTTGGGGAGTTACCCGACCCAGTACTTC. The chain combines TRBV7-8 with TRBJ2-5, with D possibly TRBD2 on 5 matching bases. The CDR3 spans 13 residues. CDR1 is SGHVS and CDR2 is FQNEAQ in the germline V gene. V gave up 3 bases and J gave up 7 bases, with 12 bases separating them.

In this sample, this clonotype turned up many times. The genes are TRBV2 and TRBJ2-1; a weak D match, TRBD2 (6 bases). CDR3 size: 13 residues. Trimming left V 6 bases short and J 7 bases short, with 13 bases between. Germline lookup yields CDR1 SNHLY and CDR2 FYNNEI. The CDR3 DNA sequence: TGTGCCAGCAGGCAGACTAGTGAAAATGAGCAGTTCTTC. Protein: CASRQTSENEQFF.

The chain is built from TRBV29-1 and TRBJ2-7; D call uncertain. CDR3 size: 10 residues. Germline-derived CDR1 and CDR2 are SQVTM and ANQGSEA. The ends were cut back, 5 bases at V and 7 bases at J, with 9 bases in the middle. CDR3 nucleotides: TGCAGCGTTCTGTTGGGGGAGCAGTACTTC. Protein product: CSVLLGEQYF.

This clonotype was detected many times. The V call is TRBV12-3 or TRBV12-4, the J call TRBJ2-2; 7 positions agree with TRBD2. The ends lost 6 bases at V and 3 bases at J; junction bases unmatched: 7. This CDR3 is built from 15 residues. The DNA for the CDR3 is TGTGCCAGCAGCTACCGGGACTACTACACCGGGGAGCTGTTTTTT. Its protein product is CASSYRDYYTGELFF.

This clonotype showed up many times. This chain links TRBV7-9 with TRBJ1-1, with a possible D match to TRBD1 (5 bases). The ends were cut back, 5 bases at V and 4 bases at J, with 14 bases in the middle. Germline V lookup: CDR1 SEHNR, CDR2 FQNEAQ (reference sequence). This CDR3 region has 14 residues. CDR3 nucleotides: TGTGCCAGCAGCGTCGGACTGGGGGGCACTGAAGCTTTCTTT. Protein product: CASSVGLGGTEAFF.

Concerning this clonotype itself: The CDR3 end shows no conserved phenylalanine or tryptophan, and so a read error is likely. The CDR3 DNA is TGTGCCAGTAGTATTAGGCAGGAGGAAGCTTTCATT. Its protein product is CASSIRQEEAFI. V is TRBV19 and J is TRBJ1-1; D gene uncertain. CDR1 and CDR2 from the germline V gene are LNHDA and SQIVND (reference sequence). This CDR3 has 12 amino acids. Trimming left V 3 bases short and J 8 bases short, with 10 bases between.

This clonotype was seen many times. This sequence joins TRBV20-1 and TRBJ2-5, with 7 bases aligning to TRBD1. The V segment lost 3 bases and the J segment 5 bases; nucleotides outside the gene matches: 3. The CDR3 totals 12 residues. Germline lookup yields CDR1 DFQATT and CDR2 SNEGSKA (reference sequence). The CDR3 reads CSASKQGETQYF. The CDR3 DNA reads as TGCAGTGCTAGTAAACAGGGGGAGACCCAGTACTTC.

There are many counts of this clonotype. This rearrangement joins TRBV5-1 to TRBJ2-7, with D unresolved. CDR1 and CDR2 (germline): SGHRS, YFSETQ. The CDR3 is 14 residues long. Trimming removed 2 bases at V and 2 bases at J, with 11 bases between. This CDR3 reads CASSFRDRPYEQYF. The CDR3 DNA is TGCGCCAGCAGCTTTAGAGACCGACCCTACGAGCAGTACTTC.

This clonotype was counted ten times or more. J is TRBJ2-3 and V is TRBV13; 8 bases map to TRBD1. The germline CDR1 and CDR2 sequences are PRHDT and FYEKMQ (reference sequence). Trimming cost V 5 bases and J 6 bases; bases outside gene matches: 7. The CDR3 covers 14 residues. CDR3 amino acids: CASSDRGGADTQYF. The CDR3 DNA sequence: TGTGCCAGCAGCGACAGGGGAGGTGCGGATACGCAGTATTTT. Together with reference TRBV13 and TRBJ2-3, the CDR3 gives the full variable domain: AAGVIQSPRHLIKEKRETATLKCYPIPRHDTVYWYQQGPGQDPQFLISFYEKMQSDKGSIPDRFSAQQFSDYHSELNMSSLELGDSALYFCASSDRGGADTQYFGPGTRLTVL.

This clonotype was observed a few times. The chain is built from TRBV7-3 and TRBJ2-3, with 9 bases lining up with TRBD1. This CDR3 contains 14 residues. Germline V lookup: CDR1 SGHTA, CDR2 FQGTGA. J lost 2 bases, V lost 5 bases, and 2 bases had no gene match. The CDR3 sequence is CASSGTGFTDTQYF. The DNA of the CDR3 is TGTGCCAGCAGCGGGACAGGGTTCACAGATACGCAGTATTTT.

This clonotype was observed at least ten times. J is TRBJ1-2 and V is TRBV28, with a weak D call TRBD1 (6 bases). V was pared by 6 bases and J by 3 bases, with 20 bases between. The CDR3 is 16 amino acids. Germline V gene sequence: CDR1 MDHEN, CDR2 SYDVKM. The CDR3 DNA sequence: TGTGCCAGCAGCCAAAACAGGGTAGGCTCTCACTATGGCTACACCTTC. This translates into CASSQNRVGSHYGYTF.

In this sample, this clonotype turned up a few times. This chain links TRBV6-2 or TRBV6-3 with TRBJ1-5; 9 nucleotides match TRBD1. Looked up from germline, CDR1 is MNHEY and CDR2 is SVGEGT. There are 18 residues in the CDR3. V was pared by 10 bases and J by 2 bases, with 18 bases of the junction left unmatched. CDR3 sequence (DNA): TGTGCCACGACGCTCGACAGGGGGGGTTTGAAAGGCAATCAGCCCCAGCATTTT. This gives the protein CATTLDRGGLKGNQPQHF.

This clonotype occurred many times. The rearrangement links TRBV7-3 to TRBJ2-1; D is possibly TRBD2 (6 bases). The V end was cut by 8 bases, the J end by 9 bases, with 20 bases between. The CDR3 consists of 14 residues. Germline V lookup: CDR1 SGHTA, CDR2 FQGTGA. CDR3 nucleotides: TGTGCCAGCGGCCCTAGCGCGCCCCCGGGTGAGCAGTTCTTC. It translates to CASGPSAPPGEQFF. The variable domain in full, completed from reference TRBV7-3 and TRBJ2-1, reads GAGVSQTPSNKVTEKGKYVELRCDPISGHTALYWYRQSLGQGPEFLIYFQGTGAADDSGLPNDRFFAVRPEGSVSTLKIQRTERGDSAVYLCASGPSAPPGEQFFGPGTRLTVL.

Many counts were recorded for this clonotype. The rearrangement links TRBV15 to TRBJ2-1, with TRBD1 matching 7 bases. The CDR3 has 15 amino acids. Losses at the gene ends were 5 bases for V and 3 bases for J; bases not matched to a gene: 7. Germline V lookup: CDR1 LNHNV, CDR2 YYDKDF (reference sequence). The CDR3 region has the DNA TGTGCCACCAGCGCGGACAGGAACATCTACAATGAGCAGTTCTTC. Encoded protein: CATSADRNIYNEQFF.

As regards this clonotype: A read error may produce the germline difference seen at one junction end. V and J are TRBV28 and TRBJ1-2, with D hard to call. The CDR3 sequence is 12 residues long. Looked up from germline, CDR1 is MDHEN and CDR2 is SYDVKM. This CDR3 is CAGSSSIRESPF. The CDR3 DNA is TGTGCCGGCAGTTCATCCATTAGGGAATCTCCCTTC.

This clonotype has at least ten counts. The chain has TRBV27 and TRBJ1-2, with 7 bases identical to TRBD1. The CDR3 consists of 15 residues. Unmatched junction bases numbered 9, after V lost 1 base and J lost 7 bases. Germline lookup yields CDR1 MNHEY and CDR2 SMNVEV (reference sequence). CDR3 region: CASSLFSNRDSGYTF. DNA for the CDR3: TGTGCCAGCAGTTTATTCTCCAATAGGGACAGTGGCTACACCTTC.

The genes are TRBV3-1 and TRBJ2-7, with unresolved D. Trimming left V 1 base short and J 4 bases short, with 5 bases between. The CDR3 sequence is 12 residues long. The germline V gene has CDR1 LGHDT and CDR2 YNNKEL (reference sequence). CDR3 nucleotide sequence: TGTGCCAGCAGCCAAGGCGTTTACGAGCAGTACTTC. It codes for CASSQGVYEQYF.

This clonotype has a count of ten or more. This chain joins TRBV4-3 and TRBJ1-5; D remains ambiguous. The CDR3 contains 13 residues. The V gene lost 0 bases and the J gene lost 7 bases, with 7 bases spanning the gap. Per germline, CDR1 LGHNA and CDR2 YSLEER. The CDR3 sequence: CASSQDYEQPQHF. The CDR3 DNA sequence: TGCGCCAGCAGCCAAGATTATGAGCAGCCCCAGCATTTT.

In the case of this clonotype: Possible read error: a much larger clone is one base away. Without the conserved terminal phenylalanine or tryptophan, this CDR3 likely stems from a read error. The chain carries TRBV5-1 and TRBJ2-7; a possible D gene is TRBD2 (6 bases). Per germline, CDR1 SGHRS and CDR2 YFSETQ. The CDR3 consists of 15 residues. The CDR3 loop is CASTLGTESSYEQYL. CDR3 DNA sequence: TGCGCCAGCACCTTGGGGACTGAGAGCTCCTACGAGCAGTACCTC.

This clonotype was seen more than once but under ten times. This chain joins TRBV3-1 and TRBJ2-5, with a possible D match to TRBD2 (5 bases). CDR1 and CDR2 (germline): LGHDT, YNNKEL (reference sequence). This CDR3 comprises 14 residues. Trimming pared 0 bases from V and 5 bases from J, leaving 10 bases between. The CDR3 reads CASSQDRRAETQYF. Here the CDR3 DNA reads TGTGCCAGCAGCCAAGACAGGCGGGCCGAGACCCAGTACTTC.

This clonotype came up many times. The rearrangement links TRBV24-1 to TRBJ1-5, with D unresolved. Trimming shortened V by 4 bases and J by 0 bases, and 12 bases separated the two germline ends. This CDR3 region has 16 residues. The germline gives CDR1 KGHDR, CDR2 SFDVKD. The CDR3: CATSETPGPSNQPQHF. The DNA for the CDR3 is TGTGCCACCAGTGAGACTCCAGGCCCTAGCAATCAGCCCCAGCATTTT.

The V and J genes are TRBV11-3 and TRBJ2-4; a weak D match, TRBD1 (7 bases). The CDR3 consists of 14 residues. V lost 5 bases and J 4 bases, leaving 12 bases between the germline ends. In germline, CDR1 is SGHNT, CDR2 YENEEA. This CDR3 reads CASSASGGKNIQYF. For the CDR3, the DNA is TGTGCCAGCAGCGCCTCAGGGGGGAAAAACATTCAGTACTTC.

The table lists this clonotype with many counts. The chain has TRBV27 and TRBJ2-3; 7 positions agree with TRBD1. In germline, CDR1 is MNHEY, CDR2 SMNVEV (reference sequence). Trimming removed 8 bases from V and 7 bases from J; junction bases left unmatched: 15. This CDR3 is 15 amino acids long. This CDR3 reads CASEPWDSDEYTQYF. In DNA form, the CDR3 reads TGTGCCAGCGAACCTTGGGACAGTGATGAGTATACGCAGTATTTT.